Listed below are T cell receptor beta chains from one sample, sequenced in a study of blood T cell repertoires in COVID-19. The assay was immunoSEQ multiplex PCR, and TCRdb's table has in-frame clones only and misses some. Here the sample spans roughly 30,000 clones, roughly 89% being singletons. Input material: peripheral blood. The source is a man aged 80 or over with acute or convalescent COVID-19. Both conserved end residues are part of each CDR3. A D gene is named only where the DNA matches it firmly. Rows may omit the clone size; those that give it use once, few, many or a size class.

d_gene	v_gene	abundance	j_gene	CDR3nt	CDR3aa
TRBD2	TRBV14	-	TRBJ2-7	TGTGCCAGCAGCCAGTGGAGACCGGGACTAAGAACCTACGAGCAGTACTTC	CASSQWRPGLRTYEQYF
-	TRBV27	once	TRBJ2-1	TGTGCCAGCAGTTTCAGTCCGGGAAATGAGCAGTTCTTC	CASSFSPGNEQFF
TRBD2	TRBV2	-	TRBJ2-2	TGTGCCAGCACCCCGGGAGGGATCACCGGGGAGCTGTTTTTT	CASTPGGITGELFF
TRBD1	TRBV28	-	TRBJ1-2	TGTGCCAGCAGTTTTAGTGGACAGGGCGCAGGCTACACCTTC	CASSFSGQGAGYTF
-	TRBV12-3/TRBV12-4	large	TRBJ2-7	TGTGCCAGCAGTTTAATGACGGGCGAGCAGTACTTC	CASSLMTGEQYF
-	TRBV7-2	-	TRBJ2-2	TGTGCCAGCAGCCCCCGACTAGTTAACGGGGAGCTGTTTTTT	CASSPRLVNGELFF
TRBD2	TRBV11-2	-	TRBJ2-3	TGTGCCAGCAGCTTAGTTGGGACTAGCGGGACCCTCAGGGGAGATACGCAGTATTTT	CASSLVGTSGTLRGDTQYF
TRBD1	TRBV28	-	TRBJ1-2	TGTGCCAGCAGCTCCGGGCAGGGGGTTAACTATGGCTACACCTTC	CASSSGQGVNYGYTF
TRBD2	TRBV5-1	-	TRBJ2-1	TGCGCCAGCAGCCCGGGACTAGCGGGGGCTGCCGAGCAGTTCTTC	CASSPGLAGAAEQFF
-	TRBV4-1	-	TRBJ2-1	TGCGCCAGCAGCACCCGGACTAACTCCTACAATGAGCAGTTCTTC	CASSTRTNSYNEQFF
TRBD1	TRBV9	-	TRBJ1-1	TGTGCCAGCAGCGAACAGGGGGGTGCTGAAGCTTTCTTT	CASSEQGGAEAFF
TRBD2	TRBV5-4	-	TRBJ2-2	TGTGCCAGCAGCTTATCTAGCGGGATTGCAACCGGGGAGCTGTTTTTT	CASSLSSGIATGELFF
TRBD1	TRBV4-2	-	TRBJ1-6	TGTGCCAGCAGCCAACGCCCGACAGGGGGGGACAAGAGTTCACCCCTCCACTTT	CASSQRPTGGDKSSPLHF
TRBD2	TRBV4-1	-	TRBJ2-1	TGCGCCAGCAGCCAACCTGGACTAGCGGGAGGGCATGAGCAGTTCTTC	CASSQPGLAGGHEQFF
-	TRBV4-2	-	TRBJ1-1	TGTGCCAGCAGCCACAGGGATACCGATGAAGCTTTCTTT	CASSHRDTDEAFF